The clone carrying this TCR beta chain has a single count. This sample is drawn from a study of T cell responses to AZD1222 COVID-19 vaccine. The method was immunoSEQ multiplex PCR; TCRdb's version includes in-frame clones alone and lacks a portion of them. The table has about 140,000 clones, 85% to 90% seen once. Germline V lookup: CDR1 SGHTA, CDR2 FQGTGA. This CDR3 is 13 amino acids long. V lost 2 bases and J lost 4, with 8 bases in between. This specimen consisted of peripheral blood, obtained 28 days after the second AZD1222 dose. The receptor was isolated from an adult who received the AZD1222 COVID-19 vaccine. This chain connects TRBV7-3 to TRBJ1-2, with D tentatively TRBD1 (5 bases). The CDR3 is CASSLGGGYGYTF. Written as DNA, the CDR3 is TGTGCCAGCAGCTTAGGGGGTGGCTATGGCTACACCTTC.